Shown below are 5 T cell receptor beta chains from a single sample sequenced in a study of OX40 agonist ivuxolimab in advanced cancers. Libraries were prepared by immunoSEQ multiplex PCR; TCRdb keeps only in-frame clonotypes and omits some of them. The sample consists of approximately 42,000 clones, more than 80% of them appearing once. Sequenced here: CD4+ or CD8+ T cells sorted from blood, sampled in a trial of the OX40 agonist ivuxolimab. These receptors were taken from an adult with an advanced solid tumor such as melanoma, head and neck, liver or kidney cancer.

As concerns this clone: Given the absence of the conserved phenylalanine or tryptophan at the CDR3 end, a read error is likely. The DNA is omitted, as the CDR3 cannot be located on it reliably, and the CDR3 follows TCRdb's listing. This rearrangement joins TRBV5-6 to TRBJ2-7; the D call TRBD2 from the table was never checked on the DNA. The length of the CDR3 is 12 amino acids, counting both ends. CDR1 and CDR2 from the germline V gene are SGHDT and YYEEEE. CDR3 loop: CASSTPWAGESY.

This sequence joins TRBV29-1 and TRBJ1-4; D ambiguous. The CDR3 loop spans 14 amino acids. The germline gives CDR1 SQVTM, CDR2 ANQGSEA. The ends were cut back, 0 bases at V and 0 bases at J, with 5 bases in the middle. The CDR3 sequence: CSVEDNPTNEKLFF. The CDR3 bases are TGCAGCGTTGAAGATAACCCAACTAATGAAAAACTGTTTTTT.

This clone was counted only a few times. The rearrangement links TRBV4-2 to TRBJ2-2; 7 nucleotides agree with TRBD2. Germline loops: CDR1 LGHNA, CDR2 YNFKEQ. Unmatched junction bases numbered 4, after V lost 5 bases and J lost 4 bases. CDR3 length: 14 residues. This CDR3 is CASSGGRVTGELFF. CDR3 DNA: TGTGCCAGCAGCGGCGGGAGAGTCACCGGGGAGCTGTTTTTT.

The chain combines TRBV19 with TRBJ1-3; no clear D gene. In germline, CDR1 is LNHDA, CDR2 SQIVND (reference sequence). This CDR3 region has 15 residues. V was pared by 2 bases and J by 2 bases, with 10 bases between. Here the CDR3 DNA reads TGTGCCAGTAGTATATCAGCCGTGACTGGAAACACCATATATTTT. Amino acid sequence: CASSISAVTGNTIYF.

The rearrangement links TRBV5-1 to TRBJ2-2; either TRBD1 or TRBD2 may supply D (6 bases each). This CDR3 contains 16 residues. V lost 4 bases and J 4 bases, leaving 17 bases between the germline ends. Germline CDR1 and CDR2: SGHRS and YFSETQ. CDR3 in DNA: TGCGCCAGCAGCCCCCAGAACGGGGGCCTCACCGGGGAGCTGTTTTTT. Protein product: CASSPQNGGLTGELFF.